This T cell receptor (beta chain) was recorded in a study of shared T cell receptors in the human thymus. V lost 5 bases, J lost 2 bases, and 7 bases stayed unmatched. The germline CDR1 and CDR2 sequences are MDHEN and SYDVKM. This CDR3 is 15 amino acids long. Sequencing was performed with immunoSEQ multiplex PCR; in TCRdb, only in-frame clones are kept and a portion is missing. The table lists hundreds of thousands of clones, roughly 90% of them singletons. The same sample was also studied in work on human thymus T cells.

The receptor was derived from a boy under two years old with a congenital heart defect. The sample comprised thymocytes. This sequence joins TRBV28 and TRBJ2-7; 9 nucleotides align to TRBD2. The CDR3 DNA follows: TGTGCCAGCAGTGCCCTTAGCGGGAGCGCCTACGAGCAGTACTTC. Amino acids: CASSALSGSAYEQYF.